The 23 T cell receptor beta chains reported below all come from one sample, sequenced in a study of T-cell reconstitution after alpha-beta-depleted transplantation in children. Using unique molecular identifiers, the investigators prepared the TCRbeta library. TCRdb reprocessed the PCR reads via MiXCR and lists one record per CDR3 protein. The data contain 330,000 or so distinct CDR3 sequences, over 9.5% of them seen just once; the ten biggest clones take up over 6%. Sequenced here: PBMCs, sampled before TCRalphabeta/CD19-depleted stem cell transplant. These receptors came from a boy younger than two with acute myeloid leukemia, due to receive a stem cell transplant.

This clonotype was seen many times. The J gene is TRBJ2-7, the V gene TRBV7-3, with 7 nucleotides matching TRBD2. V trimming: 5 bases; J trimming: 2 bases; junction bases outside the gene matches: 6. CDR1 is SGHTA, CDR2 FQGTGA, per germline. The CDR3 has 14 residues. CDR3: CASSTPTSPYEQYF. The CDR3, as DNA: TGTGCCAGCAGCACCCCGACTAGCCCCTACGAGCAGTACTTC.

This rearrangement joins TRBV19 to TRBJ2-2; tentative D call: TRBD2 (6 bases). CDR1 and CDR2 (germline): LNHDA, SQIVND (reference sequence). This CDR3 is built from 14 residues. The V end was cut by 2 bases, the J end by 3 bases, with 7 bases between. CDR3 amino acids: CASSISGDTGELFF. DNA for the CDR3: TGTGCCAGTAGTATATCGGGGGACACCGGGGAGCTGTTTTTT.

This clonotype was found once. A much larger clone is a single base away; this may be a read error. This chain uses TRBV6-1 with TRBJ2-7; 12 bases line up with TRBD1. Germline CDR1 reads MNHNS; CDR2 reads SASEGT. The CDR3 totals 14 residues. The DNA of the CDR3 is TGTGCCAGCAGTATGGGGACAGGGGGCTACGACCAGTACTTC. Translating it yields CASSMGTGGYDQYF.

This clonotype was recorded many times. CDR3 amino acids: CASPPPSGGALGSYNEQFF. CDR3 sequence (DNA): TGTGCCAGCCCTCCCCCTAGCGGGGGGGCTCTCGGCTCCTACAATGAGCAGTTCTTC. The chain has TRBV28 and TRBJ2-1; 12 positions agree with TRBD2. The CDR3 runs 19 residues. The V gene's germline CDR1 is MDHEN and CDR2 SYDVKM. J gave up 0 bases and V 8 bases, and 14 bases lay outside the gene matches.

The sample holds many counts of this clonotype. This sequence joins TRBV6-5 and TRBJ1-1; no definite D call. Trimming stripped 2 bases from V and 0 bases from J, with 4 bases between. Looked up from germline, CDR1 is MNHEY and CDR2 is SVGAGI. The CDR3 consists of 13 residues. CDR3 nucleotide sequence: TGTGCCAGCAGTTACCTGATGAACACTGAAGCTTTCTTT. Translating it yields CASSYLMNTEAFF.

This clonotype was found many times. The J gene is TRBJ2-1, the V gene TRBV15; D remains unclear. Germline V lookup: CDR1 LNHNV, CDR2 YYDKDF (reference sequence). Trimming left V 0 bases short and J 9 bases short, with 12 bases between. There are 14 residues in the CDR3. This chain's CDR3 is CATSRDIGVSEQFF. In DNA form, the CDR3 reads TGTGCCACCAGCAGAGATATTGGGGTTAGTGAGCAGTTCTTC.

This chain joins TRBV4-2 and TRBJ2-5; TRBD1 aligns across 9 bases. Trimming took 4 bases from V and 5 from J; bases not matched to a gene: 11. The CDR3 sequence is 16 residues long. Germline V CDR1 and CDR2: LGHNA, YNFKEQ. The CDR3 sequence is CASSPAVGQGGETQYF. The CDR3 DNA reads TGTGCCAGCAGCCCCGCCGTGGGACAGGGAGGGGAGACCCAGTACTTC.

This clonotype was counted ten times or more. This chain links TRBV28 with TRBJ2-7, with 7 bases aligning to TRBD1. The CDR3 is 12 residues long. Germline V gene lookup returns CDR1 MDHEN and CDR2 SYDVKM. Trimming at V came to 7 bases and at J to 2 bases, leaving 2 bases not matched to a gene. CDR3: CASKDRAYEQYF. As DNA, the CDR3 is TGTGCCAGCAAAGACAGGGCCTACGAGCAGTACTTC.

This clonotype was counted ten times or more. This rearrangement joins TRBV19 to TRBJ1-5; D is unclear. Trimming removed 9 bases from V and 4 bases from J, with 13 bases in between. There are 13 residues in the CDR3. Germline CDR1 is LNHDA and CDR2 is SQIVND (reference sequence). CDR3 loop: CASLQQPNQPQHF. The CDR3 DNA sequence: TGTGCCAGCCTCCAGCAGCCAAATCAGCCCCAGCATTTT.

There are many counts of this clonotype. This chain joins TRBV18 and TRBJ2-7, with TRBD2 matching over 14 bases. The CDR3 loop spans 16 amino acids. Germline CDR1 is KGHSH and CDR2 is LQKENI. Trimming removed 2 bases from V and 4 bases from J; junction bases left unmatched: 4. CDR3 region: CASSPGTSGSVYEQYF. CDR3 bases: TGTGCCAGCTCACCAGGGACTAGCGGGAGCGTATACGAGCAGTACTTC.

This chain links TRBV7-6 with TRBJ1-6; no firm D call. The CDR3 length is 17 residues. V dropped 1 base and J dropped 4 bases, with 14 bases sitting between them. CDR1 is SGHVS, CDR2 FNYEAQ, per germline. The CDR3 protein is CASSLVVRNSYNSPLHF. For the CDR3, the DNA is TGTGCCAGCAGCTTAGTTGTGCGGAACTCGTATAATTCACCCCTCCACTTT.

This clonotype was observed many times. This chain connects TRBV10-2 to TRBJ2-7; the D is unclear. This CDR3 has 11 amino acids. Germline CDR1 WSHSY, CDR2 SAAADI. The germline V and J ends were trimmed by 2 bases and 7 bases, with 6 bases remaining between them. The CDR3 DNA reads as TGCGCCAGCAGTGAGCGTTGGGAGCAGTACTTC. This codes for CASSERWEQYF.

This clonotype appeared many times. The chain couples TRBV14 to TRBJ2-7, with TRBD1 matching 8 bases. The CDR3 is 15 amino acids. The V and J ends lost 2 bases and 6 bases, in that order; junction bases with no gene match: 9. Germline V gene lookup returns CDR1 SGHDN and CDR2 FVKESK. The CDR3 DNA follows: TGTGCCAGCAGCCAATCGACAGGGGTAGCCGGCGAGCAGTACTTC. Its protein product is CASSQSTGVAGEQYF.

Ten or more counts support this clonotype. The chain recombines TRBV7-9 with TRBJ2-5; D tentatively reads TRBD1 or TRBD2 (5 bases each). V lost 1 base, J lost 7 bases, and 25 bases lay in between. The germline V gene encodes CDR1 SEHNR and CDR2 FQNEAQ (reference sequence). This CDR3 region has 18 residues. The CDR3 bases are TGTGCCAGCAGCTTAGACCGAGGAGCTTCAAGAGAGGGGAGGACCCAGTACTTC. Its translation is CASSLDRGASREGRTQYF.

This clonotype has at least ten counts. The rearrangement links TRBV20-1 to TRBJ2-1; the D gene is possibly TRBD2 (5 bases). Trimming shortened V by 1 base and J by 3 bases, and 10 bases separated the two germline ends. The CDR3 is made up of 14 amino acids. Germline V gives CDR1 DFQATT, CDR2 SNEGSKA (reference sequence). CDR3 amino acids: CSARGEMGYNEQFF. CDR3 coding DNA: TGCAGTGCTAGAGGGGAGATGGGCTACAATGAGCAGTTCTTC.

This clonotype has a count of ten or more. The chain combines TRBV10-3 with TRBJ2-3; 9 positions agree with TRBD2. There are 16 residues in the CDR3. From germline, CDR1 is ENHRY and CDR2 SYGVKD. With V trimmed by 2 bases and J by 0 bases, 3 bases remained unmatched. The CDR3 region has the DNA TGTGCCATCAGTGAGACTAGCGGGCCTAGCACAGATACGCAGTATTTT. Amino acids: CAISETSGPSTDTQYF.

The table lists this clonotype with many counts. V usage is TRBV9 and J usage is TRBJ2-7, with D possibly matching TRBD1 (6 bases). This CDR3 comprises 14 residues. The V gene's germline CDR1 is SGDLS and CDR2 YYNGEE. Deletions cut 3 bases from V and 0 bases from J, with 10 bases between. The CDR3 DNA sequence: TGTGCCAGCAGCGGCCCGGACAGCTCCTACGAGCAGTACTTC. It encodes CASSGPDSSYEQYF.

Only a few counts were recorded for this clonotype. The chain links TRBV28 to TRBJ2-5; D is perhaps TRBD1 or TRBD2 (5 bases each). Germline V gives CDR1 MDHEN, CDR2 SYDVKM. Trimming left V 2 bases short and J 1 base short, with 8 bases between. The CDR3 runs 14 residues. CDR3 protein: CASSLRGAQETQYF. The CDR3 DNA follows: TGTGCCAGCAGTTTAAGAGGGGCCCAAGAGACCCAGTACTTC.

This clonotype appeared many times. The gene calls are TRBV12-3 or TRBV12-4 and TRBJ2-2, with TRBD1 identical over 7 bases. The trim removed 7 bases at V and 9 bases at J, leaving 11 bases unmatched. The CDR3 totals 14 residues. As DNA, the CDR3 is TGTGCCAGCACTGGAAACAGGGGAAGCCGGGAGCTGTTTTTT. Protein product: CASTGNRGSRELFF.

This clonotype turned up a few times. The V and J genes are TRBV7-9 and TRBJ2-7; a possible D gene is TRBD2 (5 bases). Germline V CDR1 and CDR2: SEHNR, FQNEAQ (reference sequence). The germline V and J ends were trimmed by 2 bases and 3 bases, with 11 bases remaining between them. The CDR3 totals 14 residues. The CDR3 region is CASSLSDRDYEQYF. The DNA for the CDR3 is TGTGCCAGCAGCTTATCCGACCGGGACTACGAGCAGTACTTC.

A note on this clonotype: A much more abundant neighbour one base away suggests this may be a read error. As the CDR3 is not closed by the conserved phenylalanine or tryptophan, this likely results from a read error. V and J are TRBV7-9 and TRBJ1-2; 10 nucleotides align to TRBD1. The CDR3 has 12 amino acids. V lost 5 bases to trimming and J lost 8 bases; unmatched junction nucleotides: 2. Per the germline V gene, CDR1 is SEHNR and CDR2 is FQNEAQ (reference sequence). The CDR3 reads CASSDRGQGYTS. For the CDR3, the DNA is TGTGCCAGCAGCGACAGGGGGCAAGGCTACACCTCC.

This clonotype was seen ten or more times. V and J are TRBV7-9 and TRBJ2-5; 7 bases agree with TRBD2. V lost 2 bases and J lost 2; bases outside the gene matches: 5. Germline-derived CDR1 and CDR2 are SEHNR and FQNEAQ (reference sequence). This CDR3 comprises 15 residues. The CDR3 reads CASSLRPAGQETQYF. CDR3 DNA: TGTGCCAGCAGCTTAAGGCCAGCGGGGCAAGAGACCCAGTACTTC. The complete variable domain, with remaining parts taken from reference TRBV7-9 and TRBJ2-5, reads DTGVSQNPRHKITKRGQNVTFRCDPISEHNRLYWYRQTLGQGPEFLTYFQNEAQLEKSRLLSDRFSAERPKGSFSTLEIQRTEQGDSAMYLCASSLRPAGQETQYFGPGTRLLVL.

This clonotype was detected many times. CDR3 nucleotide sequence: TGCGCCAGCAGCCATTCGGGACTAGCATCGGATACGCAGTATTTT. Protein: CASSHSGLASDTQYF. The genes are TRBV5-1 and TRBJ2-3, with 9 bases lining up with TRBD2. This CDR3 has 15 amino acids. Trimming removed 4 bases from V and 6 bases from J; junction bases left unmatched: 9. CDR1 and CDR2 (germline): SGHRS, YFSETQ.